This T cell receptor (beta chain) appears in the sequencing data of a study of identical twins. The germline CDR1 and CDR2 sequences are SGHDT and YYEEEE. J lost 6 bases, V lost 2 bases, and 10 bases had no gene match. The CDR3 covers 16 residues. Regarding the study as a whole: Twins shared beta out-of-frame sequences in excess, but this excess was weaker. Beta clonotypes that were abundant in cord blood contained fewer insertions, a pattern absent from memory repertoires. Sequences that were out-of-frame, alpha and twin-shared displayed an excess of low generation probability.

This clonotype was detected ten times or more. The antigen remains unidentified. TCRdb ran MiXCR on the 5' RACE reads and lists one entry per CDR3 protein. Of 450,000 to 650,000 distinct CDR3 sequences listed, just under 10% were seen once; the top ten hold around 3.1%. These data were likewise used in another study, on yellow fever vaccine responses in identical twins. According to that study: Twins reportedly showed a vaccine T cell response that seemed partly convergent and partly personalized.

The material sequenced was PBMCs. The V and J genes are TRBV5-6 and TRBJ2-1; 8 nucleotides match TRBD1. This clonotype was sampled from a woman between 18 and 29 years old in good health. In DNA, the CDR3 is TGTGCCAGCAGCTTATGGCCGGGACAGGATTTCAATGAGCAGTTCTTC. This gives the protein CASSLWPGQDFNEQFF.